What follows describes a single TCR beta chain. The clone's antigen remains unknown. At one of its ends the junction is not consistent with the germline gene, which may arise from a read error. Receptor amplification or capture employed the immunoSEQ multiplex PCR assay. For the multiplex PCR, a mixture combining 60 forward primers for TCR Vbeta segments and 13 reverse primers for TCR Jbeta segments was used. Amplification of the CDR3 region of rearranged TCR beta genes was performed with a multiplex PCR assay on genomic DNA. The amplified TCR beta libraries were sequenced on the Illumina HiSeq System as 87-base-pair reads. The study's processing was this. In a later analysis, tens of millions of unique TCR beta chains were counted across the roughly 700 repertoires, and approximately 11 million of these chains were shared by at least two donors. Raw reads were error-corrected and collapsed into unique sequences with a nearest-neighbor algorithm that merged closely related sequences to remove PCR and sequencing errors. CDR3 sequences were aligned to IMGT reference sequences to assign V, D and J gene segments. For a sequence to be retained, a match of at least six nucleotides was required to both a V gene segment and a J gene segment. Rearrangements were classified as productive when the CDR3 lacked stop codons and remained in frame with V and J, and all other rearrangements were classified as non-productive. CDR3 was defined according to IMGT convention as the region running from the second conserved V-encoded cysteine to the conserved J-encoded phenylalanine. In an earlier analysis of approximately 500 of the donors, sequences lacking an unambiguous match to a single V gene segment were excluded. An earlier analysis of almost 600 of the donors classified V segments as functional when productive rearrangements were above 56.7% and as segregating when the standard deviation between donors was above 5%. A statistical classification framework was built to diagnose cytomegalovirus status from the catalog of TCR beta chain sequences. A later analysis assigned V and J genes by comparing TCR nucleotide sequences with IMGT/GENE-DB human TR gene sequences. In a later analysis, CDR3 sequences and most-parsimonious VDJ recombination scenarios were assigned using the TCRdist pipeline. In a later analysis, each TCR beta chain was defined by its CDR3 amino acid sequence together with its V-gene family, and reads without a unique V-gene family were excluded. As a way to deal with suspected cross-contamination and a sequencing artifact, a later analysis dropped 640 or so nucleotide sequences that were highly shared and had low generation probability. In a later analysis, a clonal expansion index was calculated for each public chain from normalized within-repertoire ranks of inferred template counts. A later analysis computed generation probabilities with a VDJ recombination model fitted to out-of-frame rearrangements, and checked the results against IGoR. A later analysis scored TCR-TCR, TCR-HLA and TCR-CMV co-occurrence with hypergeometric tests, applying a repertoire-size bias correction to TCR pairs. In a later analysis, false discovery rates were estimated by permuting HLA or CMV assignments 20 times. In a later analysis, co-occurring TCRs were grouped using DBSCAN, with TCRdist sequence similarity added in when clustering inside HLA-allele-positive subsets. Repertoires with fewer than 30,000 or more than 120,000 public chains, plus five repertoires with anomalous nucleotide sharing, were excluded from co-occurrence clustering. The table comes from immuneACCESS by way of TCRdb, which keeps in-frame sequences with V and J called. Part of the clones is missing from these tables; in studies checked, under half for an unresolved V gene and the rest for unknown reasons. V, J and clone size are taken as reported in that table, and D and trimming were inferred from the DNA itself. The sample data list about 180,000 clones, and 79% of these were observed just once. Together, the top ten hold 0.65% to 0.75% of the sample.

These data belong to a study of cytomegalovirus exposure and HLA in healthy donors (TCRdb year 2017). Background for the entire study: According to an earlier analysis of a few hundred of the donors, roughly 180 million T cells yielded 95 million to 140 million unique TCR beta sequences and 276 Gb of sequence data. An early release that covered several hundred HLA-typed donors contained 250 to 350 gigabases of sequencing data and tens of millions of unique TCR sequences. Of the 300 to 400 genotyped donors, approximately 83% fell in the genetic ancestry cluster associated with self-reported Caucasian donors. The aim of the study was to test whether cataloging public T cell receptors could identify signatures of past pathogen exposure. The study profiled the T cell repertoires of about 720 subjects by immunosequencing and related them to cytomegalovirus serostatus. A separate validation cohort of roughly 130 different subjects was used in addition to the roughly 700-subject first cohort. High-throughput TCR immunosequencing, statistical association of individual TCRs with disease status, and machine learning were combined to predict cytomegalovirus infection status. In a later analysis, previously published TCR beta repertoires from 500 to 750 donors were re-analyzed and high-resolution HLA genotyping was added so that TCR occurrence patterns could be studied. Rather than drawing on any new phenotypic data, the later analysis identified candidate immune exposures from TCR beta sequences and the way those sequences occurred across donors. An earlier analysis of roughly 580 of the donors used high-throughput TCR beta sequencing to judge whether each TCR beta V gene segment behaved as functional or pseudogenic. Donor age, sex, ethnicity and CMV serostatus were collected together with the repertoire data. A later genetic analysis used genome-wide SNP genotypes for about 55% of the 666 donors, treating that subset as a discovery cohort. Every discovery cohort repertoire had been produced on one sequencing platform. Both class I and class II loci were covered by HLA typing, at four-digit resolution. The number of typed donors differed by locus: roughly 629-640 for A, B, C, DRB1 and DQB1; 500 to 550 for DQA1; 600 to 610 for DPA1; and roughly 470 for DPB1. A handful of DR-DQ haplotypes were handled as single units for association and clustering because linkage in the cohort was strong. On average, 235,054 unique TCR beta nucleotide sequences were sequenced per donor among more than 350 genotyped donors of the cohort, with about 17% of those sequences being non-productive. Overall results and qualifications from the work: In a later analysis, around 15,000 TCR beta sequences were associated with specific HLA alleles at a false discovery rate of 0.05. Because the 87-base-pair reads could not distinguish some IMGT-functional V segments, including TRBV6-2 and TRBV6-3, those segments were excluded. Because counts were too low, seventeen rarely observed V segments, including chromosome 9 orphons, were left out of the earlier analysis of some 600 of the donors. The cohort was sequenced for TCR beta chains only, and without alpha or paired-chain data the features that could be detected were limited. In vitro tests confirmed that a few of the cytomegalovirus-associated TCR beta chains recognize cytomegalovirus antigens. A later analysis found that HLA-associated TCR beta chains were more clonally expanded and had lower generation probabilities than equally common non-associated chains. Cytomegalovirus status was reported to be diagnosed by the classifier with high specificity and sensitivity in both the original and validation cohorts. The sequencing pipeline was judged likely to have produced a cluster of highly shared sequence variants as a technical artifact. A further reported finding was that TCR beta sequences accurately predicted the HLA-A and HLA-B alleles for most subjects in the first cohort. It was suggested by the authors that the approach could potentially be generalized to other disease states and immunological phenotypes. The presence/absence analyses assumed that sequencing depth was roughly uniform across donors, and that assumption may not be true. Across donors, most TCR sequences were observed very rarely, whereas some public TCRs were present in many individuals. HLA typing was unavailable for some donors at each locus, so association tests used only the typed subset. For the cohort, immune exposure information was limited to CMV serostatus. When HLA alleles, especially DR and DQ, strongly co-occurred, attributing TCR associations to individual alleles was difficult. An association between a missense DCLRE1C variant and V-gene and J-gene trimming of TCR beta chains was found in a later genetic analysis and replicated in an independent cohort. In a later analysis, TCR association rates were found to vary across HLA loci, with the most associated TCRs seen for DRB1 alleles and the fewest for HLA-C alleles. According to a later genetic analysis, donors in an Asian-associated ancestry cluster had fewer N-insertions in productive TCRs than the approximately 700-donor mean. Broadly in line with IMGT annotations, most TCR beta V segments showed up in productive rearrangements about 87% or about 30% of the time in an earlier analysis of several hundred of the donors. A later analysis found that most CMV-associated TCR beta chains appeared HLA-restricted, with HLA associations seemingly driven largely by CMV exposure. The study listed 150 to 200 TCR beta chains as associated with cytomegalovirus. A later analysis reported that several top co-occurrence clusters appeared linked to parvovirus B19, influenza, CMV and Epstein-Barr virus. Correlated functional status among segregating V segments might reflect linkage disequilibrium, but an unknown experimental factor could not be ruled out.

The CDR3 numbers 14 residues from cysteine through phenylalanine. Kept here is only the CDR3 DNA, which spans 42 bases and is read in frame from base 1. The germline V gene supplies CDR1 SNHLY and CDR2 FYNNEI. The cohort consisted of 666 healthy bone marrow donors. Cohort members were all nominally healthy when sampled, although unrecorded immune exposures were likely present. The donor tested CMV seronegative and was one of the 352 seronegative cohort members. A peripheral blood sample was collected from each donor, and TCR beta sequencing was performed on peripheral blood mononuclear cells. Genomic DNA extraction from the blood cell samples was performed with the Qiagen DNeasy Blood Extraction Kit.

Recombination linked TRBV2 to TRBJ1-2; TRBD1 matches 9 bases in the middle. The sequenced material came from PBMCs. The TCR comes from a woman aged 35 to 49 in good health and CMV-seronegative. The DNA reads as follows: TGTGCCAGCAGTGAAGTGGTGGGACAGGGTGAGGGGATCTTC. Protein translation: CASSEVVGQGEGIF.